This TCR beta chain was found in a study of T cell responses to AZD1222 COVID-19 vaccine. The protocol was immunoSEQ multiplex PCR, while the TCRdb copy is restricted to in-frame clones and leaves out a portion. The data show more than 120,000 clones, approximately 87% seen once. CDR3 length: 15 residues. Trimming removed 3 bases from V and 2 bases from J, with 11 bases in between. Germline values: CDR1 MDHEN, CDR2 SYDVKM. The sequence derives from an adult who received the AZD1222 COVID-19 vaccine. The chain uses TRBV28 and TRBJ1-5; D possibly corresponds to TRBD1 (5 bases). This material consisted of peripheral blood, taken 28 days after the second AZD1222 dose. The CDR3 DNA is TGTGCCAGCAGTTTCTCGGACACCGGCAATCAGCCCCAGCATTTT. This gives the protein CASSFSDTGNQPQHF.